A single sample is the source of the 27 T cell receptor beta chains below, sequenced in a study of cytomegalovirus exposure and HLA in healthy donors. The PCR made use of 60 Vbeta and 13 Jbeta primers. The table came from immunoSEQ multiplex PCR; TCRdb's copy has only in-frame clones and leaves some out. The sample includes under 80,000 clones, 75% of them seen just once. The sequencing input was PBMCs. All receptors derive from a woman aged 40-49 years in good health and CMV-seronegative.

The CDR3 bases are TGTGCCAGCAGCTCTCACCCCTCTCAGGGCTACGAGCAGTACTTC. It specifies CASSSHPSQGYEQYF. The chain has TRBV11-2 and TRBJ2-7, with D possibly TRBD1 on 5 matching bases. V gave up 4 bases and J gave up 3 bases, with 16 bases separating them. This CDR3 region has 15 residues. Germline assignment: CDR1 SGHAT and CDR2 FQNNGV.

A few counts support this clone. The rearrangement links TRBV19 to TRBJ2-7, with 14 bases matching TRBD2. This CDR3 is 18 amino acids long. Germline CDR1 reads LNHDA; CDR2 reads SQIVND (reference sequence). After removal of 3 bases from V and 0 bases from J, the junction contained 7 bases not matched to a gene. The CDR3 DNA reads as TGTGCCAGTAGTATCGGACTAGCGGGAGGCATACACTCCTACGAGCAGTACTTC. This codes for CASSIGLAGGIHSYEQYF.

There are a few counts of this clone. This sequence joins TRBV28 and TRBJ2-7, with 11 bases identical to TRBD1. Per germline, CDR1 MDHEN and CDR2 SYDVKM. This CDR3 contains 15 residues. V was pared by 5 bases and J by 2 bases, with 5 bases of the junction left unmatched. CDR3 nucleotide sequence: TGTGCCAGCAGTCCTCCGGGACAGGGGGCCTACGAGCAGTACTTC. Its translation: CASSPPGQGAYEQYF.

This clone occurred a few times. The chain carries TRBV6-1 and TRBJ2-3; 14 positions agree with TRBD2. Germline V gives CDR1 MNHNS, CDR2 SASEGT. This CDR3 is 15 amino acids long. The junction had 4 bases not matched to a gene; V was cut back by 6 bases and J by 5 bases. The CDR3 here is CASRGTSGGLDTQYF. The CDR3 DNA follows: TGTGCCAGCAGGGGGACTAGCGGGGGTTTAGATACGCAGTATTTT.

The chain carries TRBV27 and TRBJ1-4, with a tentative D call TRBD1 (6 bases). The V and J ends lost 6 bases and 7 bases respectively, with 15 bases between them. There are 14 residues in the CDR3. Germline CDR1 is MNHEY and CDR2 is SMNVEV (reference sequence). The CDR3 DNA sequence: TGTGCCAGCAGCCATAGACAGGTGGGTGAAAAACTGTTTTTT. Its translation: CASSHRQVGEKLFF.

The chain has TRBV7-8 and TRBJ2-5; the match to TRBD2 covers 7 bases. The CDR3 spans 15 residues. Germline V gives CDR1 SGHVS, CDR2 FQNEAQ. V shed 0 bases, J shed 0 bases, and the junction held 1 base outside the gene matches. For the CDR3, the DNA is TGTGCCAGCAGCTTAGCGGGGGGGTACCAAGAGACCCAGTACTTC. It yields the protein CASSLAGGYQETQYF.

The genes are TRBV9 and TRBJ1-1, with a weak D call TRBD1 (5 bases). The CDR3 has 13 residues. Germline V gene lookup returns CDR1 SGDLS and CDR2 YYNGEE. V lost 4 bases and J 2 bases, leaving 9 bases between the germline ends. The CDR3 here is CASSLQDNTEAFF. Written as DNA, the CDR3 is TGTGCCAGCAGCTTACAGGACAACACTGAAGCTTTCTTT.

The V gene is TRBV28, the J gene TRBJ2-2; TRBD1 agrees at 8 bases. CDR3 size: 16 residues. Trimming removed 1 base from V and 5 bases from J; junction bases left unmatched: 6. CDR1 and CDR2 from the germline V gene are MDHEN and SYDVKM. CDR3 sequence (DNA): TGTGCCAGCAGTTTATATTCAGGGGGCGGGACCGGGGAGCTGTTTTTT. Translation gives CASSLYSGGGTGELFF.

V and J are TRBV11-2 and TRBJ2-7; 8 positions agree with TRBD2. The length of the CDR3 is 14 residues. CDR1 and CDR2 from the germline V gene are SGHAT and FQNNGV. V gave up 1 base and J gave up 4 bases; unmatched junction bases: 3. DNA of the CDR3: TGTGCCAGCAGCTTAGCGGGGGGGCCGTACGAGCAGTACTTC. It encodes CASSLAGGPYEQYF. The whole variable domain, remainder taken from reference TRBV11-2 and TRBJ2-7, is EAGVAQSPRYKIIEKRQSVAFWCNPISGHATLYWYQQILGQGPKLLIQFQNNGVVDDSQLPKDRFSAERLKGVDSTLKIQPAKLEDSAVYLCASSLAGGPYEQYFGPGTRLTVT.

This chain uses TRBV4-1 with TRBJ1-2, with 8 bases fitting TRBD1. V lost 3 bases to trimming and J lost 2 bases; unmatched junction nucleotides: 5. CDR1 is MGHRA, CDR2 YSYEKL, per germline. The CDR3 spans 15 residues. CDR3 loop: CASSHGQGPNYGYTF. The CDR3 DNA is TGCGCCAGCAGCCATGGACAGGGCCCCAACTATGGCTACACCTTC.

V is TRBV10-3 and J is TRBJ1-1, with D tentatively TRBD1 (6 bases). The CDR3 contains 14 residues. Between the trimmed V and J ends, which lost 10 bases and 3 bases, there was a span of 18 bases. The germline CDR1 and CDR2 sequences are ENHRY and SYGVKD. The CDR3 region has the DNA TGTGCCACTCGCTACCTAGAGGGGGACACTGAAGCTTTCTTT. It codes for CATRYLEGDTEAFF.

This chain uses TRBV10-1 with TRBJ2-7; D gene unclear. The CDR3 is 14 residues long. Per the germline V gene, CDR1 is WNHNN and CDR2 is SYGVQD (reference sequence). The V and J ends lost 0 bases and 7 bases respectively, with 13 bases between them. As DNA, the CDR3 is TGCGCCAGCAGTGAGTCGACGGGTCCCAAGGAGCAGTACTTC. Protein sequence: CASSESTGPKEQYF.

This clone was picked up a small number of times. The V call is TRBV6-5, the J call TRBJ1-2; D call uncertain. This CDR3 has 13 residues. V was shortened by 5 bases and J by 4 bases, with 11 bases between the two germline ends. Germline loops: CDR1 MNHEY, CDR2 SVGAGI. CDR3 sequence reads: CASSVEKFYGYTF. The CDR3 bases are TGTGCCAGCAGTGTTGAGAAGTTCTATGGCTACACCTTC.

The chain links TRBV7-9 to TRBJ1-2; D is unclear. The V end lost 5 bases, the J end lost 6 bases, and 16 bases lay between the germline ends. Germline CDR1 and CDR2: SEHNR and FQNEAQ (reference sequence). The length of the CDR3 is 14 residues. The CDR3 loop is CASSDPLGRDGYTF. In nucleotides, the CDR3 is TGTGCCAGCAGCGACCCGTTGGGGAGGGATGGCTACACCTTC.

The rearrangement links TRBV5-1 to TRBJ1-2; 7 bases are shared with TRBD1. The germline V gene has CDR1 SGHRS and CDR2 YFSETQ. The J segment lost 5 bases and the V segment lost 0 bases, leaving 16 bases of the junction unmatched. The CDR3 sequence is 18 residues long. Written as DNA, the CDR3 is TGCGCCAGCAGCTTGGAATCGGACAGGTTCTTCAATAGGTATGGCTACACCTTC. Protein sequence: CASSLESDRFFNRYGYTF.

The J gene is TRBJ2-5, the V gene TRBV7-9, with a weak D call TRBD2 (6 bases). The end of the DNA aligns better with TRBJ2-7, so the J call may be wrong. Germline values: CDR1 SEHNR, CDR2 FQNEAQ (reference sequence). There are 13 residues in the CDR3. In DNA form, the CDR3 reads TGTGCCAGCAGCCGACTAGACCTCTACGAGCAGTACTTC. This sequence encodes CASSRLDLYEQYF.

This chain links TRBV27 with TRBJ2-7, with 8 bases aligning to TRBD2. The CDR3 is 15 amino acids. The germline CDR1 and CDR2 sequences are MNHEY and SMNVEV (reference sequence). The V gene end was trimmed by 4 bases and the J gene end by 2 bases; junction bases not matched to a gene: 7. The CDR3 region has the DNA TGTGCCAGCAGTTCCGGCGGGGGGCCCACCTACGAGCAGTACTTC. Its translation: CASSSGGGPTYEQYF.

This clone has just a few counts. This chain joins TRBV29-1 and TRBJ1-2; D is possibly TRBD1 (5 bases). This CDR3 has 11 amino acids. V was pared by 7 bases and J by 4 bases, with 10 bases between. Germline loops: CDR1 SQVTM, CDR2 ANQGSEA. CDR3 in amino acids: CSARTSYGYTF. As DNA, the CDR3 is TGCAGCGCCAGGACAAGCTATGGCTACACCTTC.

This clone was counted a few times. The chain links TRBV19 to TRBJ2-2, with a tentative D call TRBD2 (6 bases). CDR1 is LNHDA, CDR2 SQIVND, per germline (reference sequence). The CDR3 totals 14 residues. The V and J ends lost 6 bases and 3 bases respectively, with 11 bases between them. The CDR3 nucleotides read TGTGCCAGTAGATGGTCGGGGGACACCGGGGAGCTGTTTTTT. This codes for CASRWSGDTGELFF.

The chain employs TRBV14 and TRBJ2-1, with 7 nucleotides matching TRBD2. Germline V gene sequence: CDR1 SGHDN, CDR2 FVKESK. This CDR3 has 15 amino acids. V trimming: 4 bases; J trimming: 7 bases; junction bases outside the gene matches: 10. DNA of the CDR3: TGTGCCAGCAGCCGATGGGACTACTTGGGAAATGAGCAGTTCTTC. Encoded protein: CASSRWDYLGNEQFF.

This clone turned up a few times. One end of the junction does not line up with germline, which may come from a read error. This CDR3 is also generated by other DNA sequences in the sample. The DNA for the CDR3 is TGTGCCAGCAGCCGGACAGGGAATAATTCCCCCCTCCACTTT. This sequence encodes CASSRTGNNSPLHF. V and J are TRBV11-1 and TRBJ1-6; 8 nucleotides line up with TRBD1. Per germline, CDR1 SGHAT and CDR2 FQDESV (reference sequence). The CDR3 is 14 amino acids.

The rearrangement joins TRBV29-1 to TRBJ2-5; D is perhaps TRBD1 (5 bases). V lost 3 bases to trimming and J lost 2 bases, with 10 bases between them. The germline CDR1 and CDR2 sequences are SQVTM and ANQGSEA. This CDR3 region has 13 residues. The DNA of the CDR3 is TGCAGCGTTGACCCCGCAGGGCAAGAGACCCAGTACTTC. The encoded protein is CSVDPAGQETQYF.

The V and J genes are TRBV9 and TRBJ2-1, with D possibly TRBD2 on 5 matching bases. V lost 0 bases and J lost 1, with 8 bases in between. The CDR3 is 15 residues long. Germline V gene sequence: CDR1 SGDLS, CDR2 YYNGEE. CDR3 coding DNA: TGTGCCAGCAGCGTAGGAGCGGAGTCCTACAATGAGCAGTTCTTC. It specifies CASSVGAESYNEQFF.

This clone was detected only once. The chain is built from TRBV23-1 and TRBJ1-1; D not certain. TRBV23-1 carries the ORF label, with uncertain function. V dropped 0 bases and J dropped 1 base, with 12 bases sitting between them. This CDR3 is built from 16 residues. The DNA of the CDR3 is TGCGCCAGCAGTCAATCAATAGAGGCGCCGAACACTGAAGCTTTCTTT. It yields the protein CASSQSIEAPNTEAFF.

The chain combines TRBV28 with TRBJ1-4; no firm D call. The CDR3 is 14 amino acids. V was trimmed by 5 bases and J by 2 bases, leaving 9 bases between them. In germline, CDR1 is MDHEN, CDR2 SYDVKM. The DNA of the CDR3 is TGTGCCAGCAGTCAAACAAGTACTAATGAAAAACTGTTTTTT. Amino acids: CASSQTSTNEKLFF.

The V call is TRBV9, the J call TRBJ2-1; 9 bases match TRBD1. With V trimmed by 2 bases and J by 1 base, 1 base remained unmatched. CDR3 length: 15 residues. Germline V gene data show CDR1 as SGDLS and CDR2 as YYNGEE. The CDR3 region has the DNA TGTGCCAGCAGCGTCGACAGGGGGTCCTACAATGAGCAGTTCTTC. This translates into CASSVDRGSYNEQFF.

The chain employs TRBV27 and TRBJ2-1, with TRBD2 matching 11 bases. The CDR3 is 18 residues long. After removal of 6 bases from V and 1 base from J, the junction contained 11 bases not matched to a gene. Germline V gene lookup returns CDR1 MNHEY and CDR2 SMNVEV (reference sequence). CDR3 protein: CASSYNAGTSGSYNEQFF. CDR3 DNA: TGTGCCAGCAGCTATAATGCCGGGACTAGCGGATCCTACAATGAGCAGTTCTTC.